Sequencing of this T cell receptor (beta chain) was carried out in a study of cytomegalovirus exposure and HLA in healthy donors. General observations from the study: Later on, an analysis showed TCR association rates differing by HLA locus, with DRB1 the most and HLA-C the fewest.

Comment on this clone: No antigen is known for it.

CDR1 and CDR2 from the germline V gene are SGHNT and YENEEA. The CDR3 has 15 residues. V was clipped by 2 bases and J by 3 bases, with 14 bases between them. The primer mix had 60 Vbeta and 13 Jbeta primers. TCRdb's table, derived via immunoSEQ multiplex PCR, lists solely in-frame clones and lacks some. The sample shows some 77,000 clones, 70% to 80% of them seen only once. Sequences were obtained from PBMCs. This TCR derives from a woman between 45 and 60 years old in good health and CMV-seropositive. The J gene is TRBJ2-7, the V gene TRBV11-3, with D possibly TRBD2 on 6 matching bases. The CDR3 is CASSLRGSGYYEQYF. The CDR3 DNA sequence: TGTGCCAGCAGCTTAAGGGGAAGCGGGTACTACGAGCAGTACTTC.